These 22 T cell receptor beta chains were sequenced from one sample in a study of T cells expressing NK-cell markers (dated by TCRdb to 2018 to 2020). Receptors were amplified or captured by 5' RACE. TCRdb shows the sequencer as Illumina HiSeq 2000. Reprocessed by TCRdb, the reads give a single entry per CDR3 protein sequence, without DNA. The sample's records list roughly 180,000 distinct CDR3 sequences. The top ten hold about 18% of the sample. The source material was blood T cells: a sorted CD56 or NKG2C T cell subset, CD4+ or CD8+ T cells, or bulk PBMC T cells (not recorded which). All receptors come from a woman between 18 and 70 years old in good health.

The CDR3 sequence is CASSNPSLGEQYF. The genes are TRBV7-2 and TRBJ2-7. CDR1 is SGHTA and CDR2 is FQGNSA in the germline V gene. The CDR3 spans 13 residues.

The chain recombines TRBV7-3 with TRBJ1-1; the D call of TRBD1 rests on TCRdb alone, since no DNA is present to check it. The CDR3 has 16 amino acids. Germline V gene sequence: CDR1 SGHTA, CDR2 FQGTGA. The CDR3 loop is CASSLNPTGGSTEAFF. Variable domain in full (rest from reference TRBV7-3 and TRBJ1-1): GAGVSQTPSNKVTEKGKYVELRCDPISGHTALYWYRQSLGQGPEFLIYFQGTGAADDSGLPNDRFFAVRPEGSVSTLKIQRTERGDSAVYLCASSLNPTGGSTEAFFGQGTRLTVV.

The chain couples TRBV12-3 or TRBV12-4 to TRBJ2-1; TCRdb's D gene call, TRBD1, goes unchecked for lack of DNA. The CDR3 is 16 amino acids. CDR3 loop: CASSLDTGARYNEQFF.

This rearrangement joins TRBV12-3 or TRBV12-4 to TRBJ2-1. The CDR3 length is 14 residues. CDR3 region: CASSFAGRSNEQFF.

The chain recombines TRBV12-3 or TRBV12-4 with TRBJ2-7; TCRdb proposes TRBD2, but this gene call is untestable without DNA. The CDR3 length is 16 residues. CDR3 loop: CASSNARTSGSYEQYF.

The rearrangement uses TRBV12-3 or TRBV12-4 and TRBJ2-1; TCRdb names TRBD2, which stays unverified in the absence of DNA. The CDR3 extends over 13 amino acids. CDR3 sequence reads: CASSSEGMNEQFF.

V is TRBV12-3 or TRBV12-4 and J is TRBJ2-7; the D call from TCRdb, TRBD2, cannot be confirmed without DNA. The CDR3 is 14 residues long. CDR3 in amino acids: CASRNSGGVREQYF.

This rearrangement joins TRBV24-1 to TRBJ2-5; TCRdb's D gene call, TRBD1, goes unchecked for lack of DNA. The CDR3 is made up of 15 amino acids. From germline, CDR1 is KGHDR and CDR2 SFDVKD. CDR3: CATSDVTGAGETQYF.

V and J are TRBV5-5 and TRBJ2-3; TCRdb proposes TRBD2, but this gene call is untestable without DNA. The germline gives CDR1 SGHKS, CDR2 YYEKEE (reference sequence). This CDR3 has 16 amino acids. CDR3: CASSSSSGGAPDTQYF.

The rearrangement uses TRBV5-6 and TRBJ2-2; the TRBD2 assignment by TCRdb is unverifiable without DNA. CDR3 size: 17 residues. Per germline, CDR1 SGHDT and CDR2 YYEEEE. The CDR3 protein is CASSNELGEEDTGELFF. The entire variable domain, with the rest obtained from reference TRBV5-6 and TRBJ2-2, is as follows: DAGVTQSPTHLIKTRGQQVTLRCSPKSGHDTVSWYQQALGQGPQFIFQYYEEEERQRGNFPDRFSGHQFPNYSSELNVNALLLGDSALYLCASSNELGEEDTGELFFGEGSRLTVL.

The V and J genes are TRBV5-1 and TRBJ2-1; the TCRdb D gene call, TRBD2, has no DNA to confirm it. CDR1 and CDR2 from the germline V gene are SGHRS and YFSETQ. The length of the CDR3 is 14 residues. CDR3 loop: CASSLGRELYEQFF.

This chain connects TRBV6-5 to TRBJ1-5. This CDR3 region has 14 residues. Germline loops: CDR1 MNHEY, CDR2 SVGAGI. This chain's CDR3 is CASSYQRSNQPQHF.

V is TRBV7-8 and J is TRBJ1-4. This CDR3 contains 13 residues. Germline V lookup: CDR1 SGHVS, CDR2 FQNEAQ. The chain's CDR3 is CASSLGPYEKLFF.

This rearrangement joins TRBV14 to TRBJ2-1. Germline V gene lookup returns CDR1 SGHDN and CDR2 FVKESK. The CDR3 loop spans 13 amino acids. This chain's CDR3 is CASSQALYNEQFF.

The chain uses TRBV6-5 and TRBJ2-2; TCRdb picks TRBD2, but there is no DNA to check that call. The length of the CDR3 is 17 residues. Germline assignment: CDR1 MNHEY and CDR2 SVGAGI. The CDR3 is CASSYSGLDPNTGELFF.

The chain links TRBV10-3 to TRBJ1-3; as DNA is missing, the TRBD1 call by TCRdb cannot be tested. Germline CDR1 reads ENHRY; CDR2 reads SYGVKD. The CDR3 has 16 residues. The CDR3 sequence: CAISEFRQGPGNTIYF.

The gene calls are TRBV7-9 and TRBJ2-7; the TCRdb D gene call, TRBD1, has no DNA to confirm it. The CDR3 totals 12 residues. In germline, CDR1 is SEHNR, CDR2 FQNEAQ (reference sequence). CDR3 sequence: CARDGALGEQYF.

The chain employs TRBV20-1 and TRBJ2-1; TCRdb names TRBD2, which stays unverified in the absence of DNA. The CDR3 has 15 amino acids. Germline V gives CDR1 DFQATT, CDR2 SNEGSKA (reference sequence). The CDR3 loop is CSASSGGRSHNEQFF.

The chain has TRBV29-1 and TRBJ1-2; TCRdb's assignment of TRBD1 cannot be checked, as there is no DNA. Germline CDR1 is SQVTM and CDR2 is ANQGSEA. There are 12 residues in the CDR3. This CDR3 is CSVDARSYGYTF.

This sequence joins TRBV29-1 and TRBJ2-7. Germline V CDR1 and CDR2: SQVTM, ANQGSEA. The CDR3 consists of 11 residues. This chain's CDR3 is CSVEDPGEQYF.

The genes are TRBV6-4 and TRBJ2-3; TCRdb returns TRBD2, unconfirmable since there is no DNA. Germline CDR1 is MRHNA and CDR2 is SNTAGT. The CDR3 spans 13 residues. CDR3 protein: CASSEEEGDTQYF.

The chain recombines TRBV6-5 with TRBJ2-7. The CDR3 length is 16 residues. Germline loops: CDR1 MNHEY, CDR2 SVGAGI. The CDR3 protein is CASSYSPDGSSYEQYF.